This T cell receptor (beta chain) was found in a study of CD8+ T cells in alopecia areata. Turning to the study itself: Severity scoring for treated patients was based on the percentage of affected scalp area.

As concerns this clone: Other DNA sequences from this sample encode an identical CDR3 as well.

The CDR3 loop spans 12 amino acids. Trimming shortened V by 3 bases and J by 4 bases, and 5 bases separated the two germline ends. Germline V gene lookup returns CDR1 SGHDT and CDR2 YYEEEE. Treatment noted: oral pan-JAK inhibitor, 5-10 mg twice daily. After isolation, RNA underwent reverse transcription to generate cDNA as the sequencing template. Repertoires were generated with immunoSEQ multiplex PCR, while TCRdb's copy carries only in-frame clones and drops some. The repertoire holds about 180,000 clones, with approximately 52% as singletons. The receptor was derived from a human donor with alopecia areata. The chain uses TRBV5-6 and TRBJ1-5; D not certain. The sample was CD4+ T cells sorted from blood, taken at approximately week 56, from a patient treated with tofacitinib. CDR3 in DNA: TGTGCCAGCAGCTCACTGAATCAGCCCCAGCATTTT. This encodes CASSSLNQPQHF.